The entry below describes one TCR beta chain. Its antigen is currently unknown. CDR1 and CDR2 (germline): SGHAT, FQNNGV. Trimming cost V 5 bases and J 5 bases, with 18 bases left between them. The CDR3 is made up of 15 amino acids. This entry comes from a study of cytotoxic CD8 clonotypes in ibrutinib-treated CLL. Broader study findings: Treatment left the uncommon public clonotypes either contracted or stable in frequency.

Clones were sequenced by immunoSEQ multiplex PCR, and TCRdb holds only the in-frame ones, with some missing. The sample carries about 140,000 clones, approximately 80% recorded once. The receptor was isolated from a human donor with chronic lymphocytic leukemia. The rearrangement links TRBV11-2 to TRBJ2-5; possible D gene TRBD2, 5 bases. Here the sequenced sample was PBMCs, taken after 12 months of ibrutinib treatment. In nucleotides, the CDR3 is TGTGCCAGCAGCCAAAATTTGATACGGGGTGAGACCCAGTACTTC. It is translated as CASSQNLIRGETQYF.